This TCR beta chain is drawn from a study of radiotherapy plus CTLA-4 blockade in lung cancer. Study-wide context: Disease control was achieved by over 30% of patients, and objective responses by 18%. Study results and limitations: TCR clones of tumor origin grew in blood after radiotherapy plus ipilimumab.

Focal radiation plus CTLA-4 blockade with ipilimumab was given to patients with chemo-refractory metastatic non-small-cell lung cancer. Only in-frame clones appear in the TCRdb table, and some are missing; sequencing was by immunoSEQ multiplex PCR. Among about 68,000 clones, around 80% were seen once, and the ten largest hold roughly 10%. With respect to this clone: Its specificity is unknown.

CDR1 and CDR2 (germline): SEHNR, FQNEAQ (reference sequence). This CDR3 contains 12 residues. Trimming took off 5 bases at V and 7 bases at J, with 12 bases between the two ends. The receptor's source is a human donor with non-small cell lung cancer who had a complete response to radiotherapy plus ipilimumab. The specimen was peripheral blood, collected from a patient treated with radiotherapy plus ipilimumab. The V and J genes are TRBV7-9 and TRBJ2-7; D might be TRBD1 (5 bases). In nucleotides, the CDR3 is TGTGCCAGCAGCAGTCAGGGTTTGGAGCAGTACGTC. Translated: CASSSQGLEQYV.